These T cell receptor beta chains were read from a single sample in a study of identifying expanded T cells in peripheral blood. Libraries were prepared by immunoSEQ multiplex PCR; TCRdb keeps only in-frame clonotypes and omits some of them. The sample has about 74,000 clones, 70% to 90% seen once; the top ten hold more than 15%. Sequencing was performed on blood. The origin of the receptors is a person aged 18 to 70 in good health. Both conserved end residues are part of each CDR3. D genes are given only for firm matches. Not every row has a clone size; where given, it reads once, few, many or a size class.

clone_size: -
j_call: TRBJ2-2
v_call: TRBV28
d_call: TRBD2
cdr3_aa: CASRVEGLVSGELFF
cdr3_nt: TGTGCCAGCCGAGTGGAGGGACTAGTATCCGGGGAGCTGTTTTTT

clone_size: -
j_call: TRBJ1-1
v_call: TRBV11-1
d_call: -
cdr3_aa: CASSLGGWVEDTEAFF
cdr3_nt: TGTGCCAGCAGCTTAGGCGGGTGGGTTGAGGACACTGAAGCTTTCTTT

clone_size: -
j_call: TRBJ1-3
v_call: TRBV5-1
d_call: TRBD1
cdr3_aa: CASSLNPTGFPNTIYF
cdr3_nt: TGCGCCAGCAGCTTGAACCCGACAGGGTTCCCGAACACCATATATTTT

clone_size: -
j_call: TRBJ2-1
v_call: TRBV11-2
d_call: -
cdr3_aa: CASRRDLDEQFF
cdr3_nt: TGTGCCAGCAGACGGGACTTGGATGAGCAGTTCTTC

clone_size: -
j_call: TRBJ2-1
v_call: TRBV7-2
d_call: -
cdr3_aa: CASSLPTGAGFYNEQFF
cdr3_nt: TGTGCCAGCAGCCTCCCAACAGGGGCGGGGTTCTACAATGAGCAGTTCTTC

clone_size: -
j_call: TRBJ2-7
v_call: TRBV6-6
d_call: TRBD2
cdr3_aa: CASSYGGGEQYF
cdr3_nt: TGTGCCAGCAGTTACGGGGGGGGCGAGCAGTACTTC

clone_size: once
j_call: TRBJ2-1
v_call: TRBV7-6
d_call: -
cdr3_aa: CASSFRDTNNEQFF
cdr3_nt: TGTGCCAGCAGCTTCCGGGACACCAACAATGAGCAGTTCTTC

clone_size: once
j_call: TRBJ2-2
v_call: TRBV10-3
d_call: TRBD1
cdr3_aa: CAIRRGTGGTGELFF
cdr3_nt: TGTGCCATCAGGCGGGGGACAGGGGGCACCGGGGAGCTGTTTTTT

clone_size: -
j_call: TRBJ2-1
v_call: TRBV7-3
d_call: TRBD2
cdr3_aa: CASSPLTGGHEQFF
cdr3_nt: TGTGCCAGCAGCCCCTTAACGGGAGGTCATGAGCAGTTCTTC

clone_size: few
j_call: TRBJ2-5
v_call: TRBV29-1
d_call: -
cdr3_aa: CSVVPSRYQETQYF
cdr3_nt: TGCAGCGTTGTACCCTCGAGGTACCAAGAGACCCAGTACTTC

clone_size: -
j_call: TRBJ2-2
v_call: TRBV30
d_call: TRBD1
cdr3_aa: CAGDDRVNTGELFF
cdr3_nt: TGTGCCGGAGACGACAGGGTCAACACCGGGGAGCTGTTTTTT

clone_size: -
j_call: TRBJ2-4
v_call: TRBV28
d_call: -
cdr3_aa: CASRRDLNIQYF
cdr3_nt: TGTGCCAGCAGACGGGATTTGAACATTCAGTACTTC

clone_size: -
j_call: TRBJ2-1
v_call: TRBV7-2
d_call: -
cdr3_aa: CASSKGRASSYNEQFF
cdr3_nt: TGTGCCAGCAGCAAAGGGCGGGCAAGCTCCTACAATGAGCAGTTCTTC

clone_size: -
j_call: TRBJ1-5
v_call: TRBV28
d_call: -
cdr3_aa: CASSYPWGEVSNQPQHF
cdr3_nt: TGTGCCAGCAGTTACCCCTGGGGGGAAGTTAGCAATCAGCCCCAGCATTTT

clone_size: -
j_call: TRBJ2-1
v_call: TRBV4-1
d_call: -
cdr3_aa: CASSQVGSNEQFF
cdr3_nt: TGCGCCAGCAGCCAGGTCGGGAGCAATGAGCAGTTCTTC

clone_size: -
j_call: TRBJ2-7
v_call: TRBV30
d_call: -
cdr3_aa: CAWSQPDRIPYEQYF
cdr3_nt: TGTGCCTGGAGTCAACCGGACAGAATTCCCTACGAGCAGTACTTC

clone_size: once
j_call: TRBJ2-1
v_call: TRBV7-9
d_call: TRBD1
cdr3_aa: CASSGGQGGEQFF
cdr3_nt: TGTGCCAGCAGCGGAGGACAGGGCGGTGAGCAGTTCTTC

clone_size: -
j_call: TRBJ2-7
v_call: TRBV7-2
d_call: -
cdr3_aa: CASSLEFGGAYEQYF
cdr3_nt: TGTGCCAGCAGCTTAGAATTCGGGGGCGCGTACGAGCAGTACTTC

clone_size: few
j_call: TRBJ2-1
v_call: TRBV5-1
d_call: -
cdr3_aa: CASSYRRVGGEQFF
cdr3_nt: TGCGCCAGCAGCTATAGGAGAGTCGGCGGTGAGCAGTTCTTC

clone_size: -
j_call: TRBJ2-5
v_call: TRBV7-9
d_call: -
cdr3_aa: CASRRSSGEVGETQYF
cdr3_nt: TGTGCCAGCAGACGATCTTCCGGGGAAGTTGGAGAGACCCAGTACTTC

clone_size: -
j_call: TRBJ2-3
v_call: TRBV15
d_call: TRBD1
cdr3_aa: CATSGDRLFSTDTQYF
cdr3_nt: TGTGCCACCAGCGGGGACAGGCTATTCAGCACAGATACGCAGTATTTT

clone_size: once
j_call: TRBJ2-5
v_call: TRBV15
d_call: TRBD2
cdr3_aa: CATSGGLGLKETQYF
cdr3_nt: TGTGCCACCAGCGGCGGACTAGGGCTTAAAGAGACCCAGTACTTC

clone_size: -
j_call: TRBJ2-1
v_call: TRBV7-9
d_call: -
cdr3_aa: CASSLSAGDNEQFF
cdr3_nt: TGTGCCAGCAGCTTATCGGCCGGGGACAATGAGCAGTTCTTC

clone_size: once
j_call: TRBJ1-2
v_call: TRBV7-2
d_call: -
cdr3_aa: CASSLGGNGGYTF
cdr3_nt: TGTGCCAGCAGCTTGGGCGGGAATGGAGGCTACACCTTC

clone_size: -
j_call: TRBJ2-2
v_call: TRBV21-1
d_call: -
cdr3_aa: CASPGARELFF
cdr3_nt: TGTGCCAGCCCGGGGGCCCGGGAGCTGTTTTTT

clone_size: -
j_call: TRBJ2-7
v_call: TRBV6-6
d_call: TRBD1
cdr3_aa: CASTPQGAAEQYF
cdr3_nt: TGTGCCAGCACCCCACAGGGGGCGGCCGAGCAGTACTTC

clone_size: -
j_call: TRBJ1-5
v_call: TRBV19
d_call: TRBD1
cdr3_aa: CASSPTGDPSNQPQHF
cdr3_nt: TGTGCCAGTAGTCCTACAGGGGACCCTAGCAATCAGCCCCAGCATTTT